This TCR beta chain was sequenced in a study of blood T cell repertoires in COVID-19. Study at large: Material from acute and convalescent COVID-19 was sourced from the United States, Italy and Spain. T cells, B-cell-depleted T cells, or PBMCs supplied cDNA or gDNA.

Authors' data handling: Estimated nucleated cell counts came from reference gene primer amplification. Repertoires were generated with immunoSEQ multiplex PCR, while TCRdb's copy carries only in-frame clones and drops some. For V, J and clone size, that table is used; D and trimming come from the DNA. This sample has around 170,000 clones, with 83% found just once. Germline loops: CDR1 GTSNPN, CDR2 SVGIG (reference sequence). Unmatched junction bases numbered 15, after V lost 0 bases and J lost 7 bases. This CDR3 is built from 16 residues. The gene calls are TRBV30 and TRBJ2-7; 7 nucleotides agree with TRBD2. Sequenced input: peripheral blood. This TCR was recovered from a woman aged 40-49 years with acute or convalescent COVID-19. This CDR3 reads CAWSVRLRGESDEQYF. CDR3 sequence (DNA): TGTGCCTGGAGTGTACGTTTACGGGGGGAATCGGATGAGCAGTACTTC.